One and the same sample provided the 4 T cell receptor beta chains below, sequenced in a study of blood T cell repertoires in COVID-19. The protocol was immunoSEQ multiplex PCR, while the TCRdb copy is restricted to in-frame clones and leaves out a portion. The sample consists of approximately 290,000 clones, about 86% of them appearing once. The material sequenced was peripheral blood. All receptors come from an older person with COVID-19, enrolled during active disease.

This clone was seen a handful of times. The chain is built from TRBV7-9 and TRBJ2-7, with TRBD1 matching 10 bases. CDR3 length: 15 amino acids. J was trimmed by 3 bases and V by 5 bases; bases with no gene match: 7. CDR1 is SEHNR, CDR2 FQNEAQ, per germline (reference sequence). The CDR3 DNA reads TGTGCCAGCAGCGAACCCGGGACAGGGGTCTACGAGCAGTACTTC. This sequence encodes CASSEPGTGVYEQYF.

The chain links TRBV27 to TRBJ1-3; D unclear. This CDR3 region has 13 residues. Germline CDR1 reads MNHEY; CDR2 reads SMNVEV (reference sequence). The germline V and J ends were trimmed by 4 bases and 0 bases, with 4 bases remaining between them. For the CDR3, the DNA is TGTGCCAGCAGTTCCCGCTCTGGAAACACCATATATTTT. Protein: CASSSRSGNTIYF.

This clone was observed a handful of times. The chain links TRBV18 to TRBJ1-1; the D is unclear. This CDR3 is built from 14 residues. With 4 bases removed from V and 1 base from J, the gap between germline ends came to 10 bases. CDR1 and CDR2 from the germline V gene are KGHSH and LQKENI. The CDR3 bases are TGTGCCAGCTCACAAGCAGGCGCGAACACTGAAGCTTTCTTT. Residues: CASSQAGANTEAFF.

The chain has TRBV30 and TRBJ2-1; tentatively, D is TRBD2 (6 bases). CDR1 GTSNPN and CDR2 SVGIG come from the germline V gene (reference sequence). V lost 5 bases and J lost 5, with 22 bases in between. The CDR3 totals 16 residues. The CDR3 DNA reads as TGTGCCTGGTGGCTCCGGGGAGGCGGGGCAAACAATGAGCAGTTCTTC. Amino acid sequence: CAWWLRGGGANNEQFF. The full variable domain, with the rest looked up from reference TRBV30 and TRBJ2-1, is SQTIHQWPATLVQPVGSPLSLECTVEGTSNPNLYWYRQAAGRGLQLLFYSVGIGQISSEVPQNLSASRPQDRQFILSSKKLLLSDSGFYLCAWWLRGGGANNEQFFGPGTRLTVL.